This TCR beta chain derives from a study of blood T cell repertoires in COVID-19. Across the study: PBMCs, B-cell-depleted T cells, or T cells were the source of the cDNA or gDNA that made up the material.

The CDR3 consists of 16 residues. Unmatched junction bases numbered 10, after V lost 4 bases and J lost 9 bases. From germline, CDR1 is SNHLY and CDR2 FYNNEI. TCRdb's copy holds only in-frame clones and misses some; the assay was immunoSEQ multiplex PCR. Of 250,000 or so clones listed, approximately 90% are singletons. Ages ranged from about 18 to 89 years, with residence in under 25 US areas. Assignment of participants to cohorts was predicated upon participant-reported clinical history. Recovered status in Cohort 3 required two negative PCRs, clearance, or symptom resolution. The J gene is TRBJ2-1, the V gene TRBV2; 12 bases align to TRBD1. The sequencing input was PBMCs or T cells enriched from blood (not recorded which). The TCR comes from a man aged 35 to 55 who had recovered from COVID-19. Written as DNA, the CDR3 is TGTGCCAGCAGTGTGGAGGGACAGGGGGCTTTCGGTGAGCAGTTCTTC. Residues: CASSVEGQGAFGEQFF. The whole variable domain, filled in from reference TRBV2 and TRBJ2-1, reads EPEVTQTPSHQVTQMGQEVILRCVPISNHLYFYWYRQILGQKVEFLVSFYNNEISEKSEIFDDQFSVERPDGSNFTLKIRSTKLEDSAMYFCASSVEGQGAFGEQFFGPGTRLTVL.